The rows below give T cell receptor beta chains drawn from one sample of a study of T cell responses to AZD1222 COVID-19 vaccine. Libraries were prepared by immunoSEQ multiplex PCR; TCRdb keeps only in-frame clonotypes and omits some of them. The table records approximately 110,000 clones, around 87% of them present only once. The specimen comprised peripheral blood, sampled on day 0 of AZD1222 vaccination. Every receptor here comes from an adult in good health. The CDR3 runs from the conserved cysteine through the conserved F or W.

V gene: TRBV21-1; J gene: TRBJ2-7; CDR3 protein: CASSKSWTSGKIGQYF
V gene: TRBV10-3; J gene: TRBJ2-2; CDR3 protein: CAIRGLATDGELFF
V gene: TRBV18; J gene: TRBJ1-1; CDR3 protein: CASSPLRGLGEAFF
V gene: TRBV6-5; J gene: TRBJ2-1; CDR3 protein: CASSYGRGGHNEQFF
V gene: TRBV19; J gene: TRBJ1-5; CDR3 protein: CASSIRASSNQPQHF
V gene: TRBV11-2; J gene: TRBJ2-3; CDR3 protein: CASSLEQGAWDTQYF
V gene: TRBV20-1; J gene: TRBJ2-3; CDR3 protein: CSASPPGGGTQYF
V gene: TRBV10-3; J gene: TRBJ1-2; CDR3 protein: CAISDSSGTVNDGYTF
V gene: TRBV6-1; J gene: TRBJ1-4; CDR3 protein: CASSEAQVDEKLFF
V gene: TRBV29-1; J gene: TRBJ2-1; CDR3 protein: CSVRTSGRQNEQFF
V gene: TRBV28; J gene: TRBJ2-4; CDR3 protein: CASSFPQGVEAKNIQYF
V gene: TRBV6-6; J gene: TRBJ2-2; CDR3 protein: CASSLKVGELFF
V gene: TRBV20-1; J gene: TRBJ1-2; CDR3 protein: CSARGGHGYTF